Below, 16 T cell receptor beta chains from the same sample are listed, as sequenced in a study of cytomegalovirus exposure and HLA in healthy donors. PCR amplification relied on 60 Vbeta primers (plus 13 Jbeta primers). Produced via immunoSEQ multiplex PCR; TCRdb's table is partial and in-frame only. The table includes under 150,000 clones, 8% to 10% detected once. Sequencing was performed on PBMCs. The receptors here all came from a man under 40 in good health and CMV-seronegative.

This clone has more than one count but fewer than ten. The chain joins TRBV6-5 to TRBJ1-4; TRBD1 matches at 10 bases. The germline V gene encodes CDR1 MNHEY and CDR2 SVGAGI. CDR3 length: 13 residues. J was trimmed by 4 bases and V by 10 bases; bases with no gene match: 3. CDR3 sequence (DNA): TGTGCCACCTGGACAGGGGGTAATGAAAAACTGTTTTTT. Translation gives CATWTGGNEKLFF.

In its sample, this clone was seen a few times. CDR3 in amino acids: CASSPSLSNEQFF. For the CDR3, the DNA is TGTGCCAGCAGCCCTTCACTCTCCAATGAGCAGTTCTTC. The chain employs TRBV7-9 and TRBJ2-1; D is uncertain. CDR3 length equals 13 residues. Germline V CDR1 and CDR2: SEHNR, FQNEAQ (reference sequence). V lost 5 bases, J lost 6 bases, and 11 bases lay in between.

The V and J genes are TRBV7-9 and TRBJ1-1; D not resolved. The V gene's germline CDR1 is SEHNR and CDR2 FQNEAQ (reference sequence). With 10 bases removed from V and 0 bases from J, the gap between germline ends came to 15 bases. This CDR3 comprises 14 residues. CDR3 sequence: CATVEGDMNTEAFF. The CDR3 bases are TGTGCCACCGTGGAGGGAGATATGAACACTGAAGCTTTCTTT.

The rearrangement joins TRBV10-2 to TRBJ2-3, with 10 positions matching TRBD2. The CDR3 is made up of 15 amino acids. V dropped 4 bases and J dropped 4; count of bases not matched to a gene: 5. CDR1 and CDR2 from the germline V gene are WSHSY and SAAADI. In DNA, the CDR3 is TGCGCCAGCAGTGGGCTAGCGGGAGTTGCAGATACGCAGTATTTT. It specifies CASSGLAGVADTQYF.

This clone was observed a few times. The chain uses TRBV5-1 and TRBJ2-1; D might be TRBD2 (6 bases). Trimming cost V 4 bases and J 8 bases, with 16 bases left between them. CDR3 size: 14 residues. Germline CDR1 and CDR2: SGHRS and YFSETQ. The CDR3 DNA is TGCGCCAGCAGCATTGGCGGAGGGGCCCATGAGCAGTTCTTC. This gives the protein CASSIGGGAHEQFF.

CDR3 loop: CASSFGTGDSGNTIYF. The CDR3 DNA is TGCGCCAGCAGCTTTGGGACAGGGGACTCTGGAAACACCATATATTTT. This rearrangement joins TRBV5-1 to TRBJ1-3; TRBD1 matches at 10 bases. The trim removed 2 bases at V and 0 bases at J, leaving 2 bases unmatched. In germline, CDR1 is SGHRS, CDR2 YFSETQ. The CDR3 loop spans 16 amino acids.

The gene calls are TRBV30 and TRBJ1-5; no clear D. Germline-derived CDR1 and CDR2 are GTSNPN and SVGIG (reference sequence). Trimming cost V 7 bases and J 5 bases, with 15 bases left between them. The length of the CDR3 is 13 residues. CDR3 sequence: CAYPLQPDQPQHF. In DNA form, the CDR3 reads TGTGCCTACCCCTTACAGCCGGATCAGCCCCAGCATTTT.

The gene calls are TRBV7-6 and TRBJ2-3; the D gene is possibly TRBD1 (6 bases). The CDR3 covers 14 residues. Trimming removed 4 bases from V and 6 bases from J, with 14 bases in between. Looked up from germline, CDR1 is SGHVS and CDR2 is FNYEAQ. DNA of the CDR3: TGTGCCAGCAGCTCTACAGGGTCAACCGATACGCAGTATTTT. Translated: CASSSTGSTDTQYF.

This clone was counted only a few times. The V call is TRBV7-8, the J call TRBJ1-2, with 8 bases that match TRBD1. The CDR3 consists of 13 residues. CDR1 is SGHVS and CDR2 is FQNEAQ in the germline V gene. In nucleotides, the CDR3 is TGTGCTACCCTTCGGCAGGGGGCGAGAGGCTACACCTTC. This encodes CATLRQGARGYTF. Looking up the rest from reference TRBV7-8 and TRBJ1-2 gives the full variable domain: GAGVSQSPRYKVAKRGQDVALRCDPISGHVSLFWYQQALGQGPEFLTYFQNEAQLDKSGLPSDRFFAERPEGSVSTLKIQRTQQEDSAVYLCATLRQGARGYTFGSGTRLTVV.

This clone came up a few times. The DNA for the CDR3 is TGTGCCTGGAGCTCACCGGGACTCTCCTACGAGCAGTACTTC. This gives the protein CAWSSPGLSYEQYF. V usage is TRBV30 and J usage is TRBJ2-7; a weak D match, TRBD2 (6 bases). V dropped 3 bases and J dropped 0 bases, with 12 bases sitting between them. The CDR3 runs 14 residues. Germline CDR1 reads GTSNPN; CDR2 reads SVGIG (reference sequence).

This clone was seen a few times. The V and J genes are TRBV5-1 and TRBJ2-7; 11 positions agree with TRBD2. Trimming at V came to 3 bases and at J to 6 bases, leaving 11 bases not matched to a gene. Germline loops: CDR1 SGHRS, CDR2 YFSETQ. The CDR3 has 16 amino acids. The CDR3 coding sequence is TGCGCCAGCAGCTCTTCCGGGACTAGCGGTTCCGGCGAGCAGTACTTC. Amino acid sequence: CASSSSGTSGSGEQYF. Looking up the rest from reference TRBV5-1 and TRBJ2-7 gives the full variable domain: KAGVTQTPRYLIKTRGQQVTLSCSPISGHRSVSWYQQTPGQGLQFLFEYFSETQRNKGNFPGRFSGRQFSNSRSEMNVSTLELGDSALYLCASSSSGTSGSGEQYFGPGTRLTVT.

The chain has TRBV2 and TRBJ1-2; D is perhaps TRBD1 (6 bases). Germline CDR1 and CDR2: SNHLY and FYNNEI. Trimming pared 7 bases from V and 4 bases from J, leaving 13 bases between. This CDR3 has 13 amino acids. The CDR3, as DNA: TGTGCCAGCACCAGGGGTTTAGGCTATGGCTACACCTTC. Translation gives CASTRGLGYGYTF.

The rearrangement uses TRBV6-6 and TRBJ1-4; D is perhaps TRBD1 (5 bases). Germline lookup yields CDR1 MNHNY and CDR2 SVGAGI (reference sequence). The CDR3 contains 14 residues. Trimming removed 8 bases from V and 8 bases from J, with 18 bases in between. The chain's CDR3 is CASGGAGGYEKLFF. CDR3 DNA sequence: TGTGCCAGCGGGGGTGCGGGAGGCTACGAAAAACTGTTTTTT.

This clone has only a few counts. The gene calls are TRBV15 and TRBJ2-7; 9 bases agree with TRBD1. The germline V gene has CDR1 LNHNV and CDR2 YYDKDF (reference sequence). The V segment lost 3 bases and the J segment 3 bases; nucleotides outside the gene matches: 6. The CDR3 sequence is 15 residues long. CDR3 in DNA: TGTGCCACCAGCAGGGACAGGGGCCCCTTCTACGAGCAGTACTTC. Translating it yields CATSRDRGPFYEQYF.

This clone was seen a handful of times. J is TRBJ2-7 and V is TRBV4-3, with 10 bases lining up with TRBD2. Germline CDR1 and CDR2: LGHNA and YSLEER. The V and J ends lost 0 bases and 2 bases, in that order; junction bases with no gene match: 1. The CDR3 is 15 amino acids. CDR3 protein: CASSQDLAGAYEQYF. The CDR3 DNA sequence: TGCGCCAGCAGCCAAGACCTAGCGGGAGCCTACGAGCAGTACTTC.

The gene calls are TRBV6-1 and TRBJ2-2; 7 nucleotides align to TRBD1. The germline V gene encodes CDR1 MNHNS and CDR2 SASEGT. After removal of 5 bases from V and 5 bases from J, the junction contained 5 bases not matched to a gene. CDR3 length: 14 residues. The CDR3 nucleotides are TGTGCCAGCAGTCGACAGGGACCAACCGGGGAGCTGTTTTTT. Amino acid sequence: CASSRQGPTGELFF.